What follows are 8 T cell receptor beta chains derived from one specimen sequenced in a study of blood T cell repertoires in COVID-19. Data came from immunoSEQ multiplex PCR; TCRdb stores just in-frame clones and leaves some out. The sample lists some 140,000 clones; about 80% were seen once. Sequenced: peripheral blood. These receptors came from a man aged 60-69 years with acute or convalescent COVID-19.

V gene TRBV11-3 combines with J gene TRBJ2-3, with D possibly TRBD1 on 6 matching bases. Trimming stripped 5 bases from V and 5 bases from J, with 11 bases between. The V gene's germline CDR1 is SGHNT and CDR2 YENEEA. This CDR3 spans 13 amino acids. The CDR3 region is CASSLGQLDTQYF. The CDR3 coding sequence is TGTGCCAGCAGCCTTGGACAGTTAGATACGCAGTATTTT.

The CDR3 sequence: CASRPGRGIIINYGYTF. CDR3 nucleotide sequence: TGTGCCAGCAGACCAGGCAGGGGAATTATAATAAACTATGGCTACACCTTC. This chain links TRBV27 with TRBJ1-2, with D perhaps matching TRBD1 (6 bases). There are 17 residues in the CDR3. Germline CDR1 is MNHEY and CDR2 is SMNVEV (reference sequence). Deletions cut 6 bases from V and 2 bases from J, with 22 bases between.

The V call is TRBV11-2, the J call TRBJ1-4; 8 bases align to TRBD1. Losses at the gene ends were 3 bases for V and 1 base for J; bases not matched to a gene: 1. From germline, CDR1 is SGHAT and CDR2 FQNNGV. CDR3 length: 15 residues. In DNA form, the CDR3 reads TGTGCCAGCAGCTTGACAGGGGAAACTAATGAAAAACTGTTTTTT. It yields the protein CASSLTGETNEKLFF.

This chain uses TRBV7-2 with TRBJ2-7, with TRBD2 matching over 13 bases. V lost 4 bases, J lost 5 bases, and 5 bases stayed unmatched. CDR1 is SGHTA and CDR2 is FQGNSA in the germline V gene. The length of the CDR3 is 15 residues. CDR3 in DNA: TGTGCCAGCAGCTCCCGACTAGCGGGAGGCGACGAGCAGTACTTC. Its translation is CASSSRLAGGDEQYF.

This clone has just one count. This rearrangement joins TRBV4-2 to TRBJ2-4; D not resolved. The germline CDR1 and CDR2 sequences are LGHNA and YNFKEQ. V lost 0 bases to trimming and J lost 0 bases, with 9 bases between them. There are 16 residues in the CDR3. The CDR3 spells CASSQEPGLAKNIQYF. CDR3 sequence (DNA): TGTGCCAGCAGCCAAGAACCAGGCCTAGCCAAAAACATTCAGTACTTC.

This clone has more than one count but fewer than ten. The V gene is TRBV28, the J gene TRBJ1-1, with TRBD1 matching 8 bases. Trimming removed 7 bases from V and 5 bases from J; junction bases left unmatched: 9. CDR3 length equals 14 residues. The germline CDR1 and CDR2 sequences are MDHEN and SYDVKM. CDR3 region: CASITQGARTEAFF. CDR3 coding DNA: TGTGCCAGCATAACCCAGGGGGCGAGGACTGAAGCTTTCTTT. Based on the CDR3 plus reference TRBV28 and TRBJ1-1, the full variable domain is DVKVTQSSRYLVKRTGEKVFLECVQDMDHENMFWYRQDPGLGLRLIYFSYDVKMKEKGDIPEGYSVSREKKERFSLILESASTNQTSMYLCASITQGARTEAFFGQGTRLTVV.

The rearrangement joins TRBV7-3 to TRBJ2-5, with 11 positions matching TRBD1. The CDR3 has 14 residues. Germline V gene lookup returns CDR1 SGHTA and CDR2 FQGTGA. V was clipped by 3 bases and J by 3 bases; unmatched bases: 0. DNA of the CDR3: TGTGCCAGCAGCTTGGGACAGGGGGAAGAGACCCAGTACTTC. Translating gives CASSLGQGEETQYF.

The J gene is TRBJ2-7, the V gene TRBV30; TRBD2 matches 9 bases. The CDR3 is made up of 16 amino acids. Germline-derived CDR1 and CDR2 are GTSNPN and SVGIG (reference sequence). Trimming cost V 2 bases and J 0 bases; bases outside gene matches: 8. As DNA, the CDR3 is TGTGCCTGGAGTTCAACCGGACTAGCGAGCTCCTACGAGCAGTACTTC. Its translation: CAWSSTGLASSYEQYF.